The rows below give T cell receptor beta chains drawn from one sample of a study of T cell responses to AZD1222 COVID-19 vaccine. The method was immunoSEQ multiplex PCR; TCRdb's version includes in-frame clones alone and lacks a portion of them. The sample lists approximately 100,000 clones, approximately 91% occurring once. This material consisted of peripheral blood, taken on day 0 of AZD1222 vaccination. These receptors were obtained from an adult in good health. CDR3s include the opening cysteine and the closing phenylalanine or tryptophan. Each record gives: V gene, CDR3 length, CDR3 protein.

>TRBV6-5|12
CASTGVIYEQYF
>TRBV2|15
CASSPWTAGNSPLHF
>TRBV6-6|17
CASSQRGAWDSNQPQHF
>TRBV29-1|13
CSVQESMNTEAFF
>TRBV7-8|13
CASSFGGTLAQHF
>TRBV6-5|15
CASRLLGTGSTEAFF
>TRBV2|17
CASSRSLDRNWPETQYF
>TRBV7-6|15
CASSLQGTSGNTIYF
>TRBV19|13
CASSILQGGEAFF
>TRBV19|15
CASSTRGQGHNEQFF
>TRBV7-2|13
CASSPTQDQPQHF
>TRBV3-1/TRBV3-2|18
CASSQDNVGGSSNQPQHF
>TRBV30|12
CAWSVGYFEAFF
>TRBV6-5|13
CASREGGSYEQYF
>TRBV19|14
CASRTGATNEKLFF
>TRBV27|13
CASSNTGRDGYTF
>TRBV11-3|16
CASSPINSGGVNTQYF
>TRBV7-2|16
CASSSSGTAIYNEQFF
>TRBV3-1/TRBV3-2|14
CASSQWGGNQPQHF
>TRBV6-5|14
CASSYNTGPETQYF
>TRBV11-2|12
CASSPRLNEQFF
>TRBV9|16
CASSEDPGQGPSPLHF
>TRBV29-1|12
CSVRTGETEAFF
>TRBV29-1|11
CSGGDDYGYTF
>TRBV11-3|13
CASSPTGVGEQFF
>TRBV2|17
CASSPLTGLTLWTEAFF
>TRBV5-1|16
CASSGGGGTVAGELFF
>TRBV11-2|14
CASSLEGITGELFF
>TRBV5-1|14
CASSLERADTEAFF
>TRBV3-1/TRBV3-2|14
CASSQAASRDTQYF
>TRBV29-1|15
CSVGLQGSMNTEAFF
>TRBV5-1|13
CASSLTDRGAQYF
>TRBV6-2/TRBV6-3|16
CASSYWWTGSTDTQYF
>TRBV4-1|19
CASSQVTSGIIGAKNIQYF
>TRBV6-8|15
CASSTRQVVNTEAFF
>TRBV28|18
CASSSSIRDRGYDSPLHF
>TRBV29-1|12
CSVSAQGGGYTF
>TRBV29-1|16
CSARGPAGDPYSEQFF
>TRBV29-1|13
CSVAGQMNTEAFF
>TRBV29-1|13
CSVSGSSYYGYTF
>TRBV11-1|14
CASSLDGGNSPLHF
>TRBV30|13
CAWSGLSGNTIYF
>TRBV11-3|17
CASYGELAGGLYNEQFF
>TRBV18|15
CASSPYAGAEETQYF
>TRBV4-1|16
CASSQAASGGADTQYF
>TRBV7-7|18
CASSRVEGPITSYNEQFF